This T cell receptor beta chain was captured in a study of radiotherapy plus CTLA-4 blockade in lung cancer. About the study: In about 20% of patients, objective responses were seen; approximately 34% had disease control. Findings of the study overall: Among blood TCR repertoires after radiotherapy plus ipilimumab, tumor-derived clones expanded.

There are many counts of this clone. Its antigen is not known. TCRdb's table, derived via immunoSEQ multiplex PCR, lists solely in-frame clones and lacks some. This table has tens of thousands of clones, roughly four fifths appearing once. The CDR3 consists of 15 residues. Germline V gives CDR1 MNHEY, CDR2 SVGAGI. V dropped 4 bases and J dropped 4; count of bases not matched to a gene: 9. The chain combines TRBV6-5 with TRBJ1-1; 7 nucleotides line up with TRBD1. The sequenced sample was peripheral blood, obtained from a patient treated with radiotherapy plus ipilimumab. The receptor was derived from a human donor with non-small cell lung cancer who had stable disease on radiotherapy plus ipilimumab. CDR3 sequence: CASSSLLTGSTEAFF. The DNA for the CDR3 is TGTGCCAGCAGTTCACTCTTGACAGGGAGCACTGAAGCTTTCTTT.